Listed below are T cell receptor beta chains from one sample, sequenced in a study of T-cell reconstitution after alpha-beta-depleted transplantation in children. TCRdb re-called the PCR reads through MiXCR, storing one row per CDR3 protein. The data show a few hundred thousand distinct CDR3 sequences, 10% to 15% seen once. The input for sequencing was PBMCs, mostly from graft donor cells, taken 360 days after TCRalphabeta/CD19-depleted stem cell transplant. Receptor source: a male patient younger than 18 who had a stem cell transplant for acute myeloid leukemia, so the T cells may come from the graft donor. Both conserved end residues are trimmed from each CDR3.

v_gene | CDR3aa
TRBV11-2 | ASSPGLAGEKRYQETQY
TRBV21-1 | ASSSWLLKNIQY
TRBV20-1 | SARPLAGGTYEQY
TRBV20-1 | SARDTRRVGETQY
TRBV6-5 | ASSYNLDRGSGNTIY
TRBV11-2 | ASSPSGSLYEQY
TRBV12-5 | ASGLGPDGGSTGELF
TRBV4-3 | ASSQDNTRGDEQF
TRBV7-8 | ASSFGLAGGFGGSGEQY
TRBV9 | ASSVTAGRQETQY
TRBV11-2 | ASSLPGLAGNFGQY
TRBV7-2 | ASSSRGLGKNIQY
TRBV7-2 | ASSPLWHQPQH
TRBV28 | ASVRGQGLTYEQY
TRBV12-3/TRBV12-4 | ASSLVRGEWTEAF
TRBV20-1 | SASLGQINIQY
TRBV28 | ASSLARGVTGELF
TRBV7-7 | ASSRDRVMSNTGELF
TRBV15 | ATSRPRQGRETQY
TRBV20-1 | SARRGQLNTEAF
TRBV18 | ASSRDRDAYEQY
TRBV12-3/TRBV12-4 | ASRLGLGSYNEQF
TRBV20-1 | CARKGGLGLASGELF
TRBV13 | ASSSQPGTGNEQY